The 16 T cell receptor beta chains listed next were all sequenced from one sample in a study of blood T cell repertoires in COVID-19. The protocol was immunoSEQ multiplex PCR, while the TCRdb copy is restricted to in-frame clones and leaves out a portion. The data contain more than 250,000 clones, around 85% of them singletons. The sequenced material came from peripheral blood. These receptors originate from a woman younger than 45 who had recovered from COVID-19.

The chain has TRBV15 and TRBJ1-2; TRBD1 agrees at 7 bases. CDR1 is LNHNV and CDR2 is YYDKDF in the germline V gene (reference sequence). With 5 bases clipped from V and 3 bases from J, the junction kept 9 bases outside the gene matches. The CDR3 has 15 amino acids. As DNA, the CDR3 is TGTGCCACCAGCGAGACAGGGCTTGCGGACTATGGCTACACCTTC. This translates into CATSETGLADYGYTF.

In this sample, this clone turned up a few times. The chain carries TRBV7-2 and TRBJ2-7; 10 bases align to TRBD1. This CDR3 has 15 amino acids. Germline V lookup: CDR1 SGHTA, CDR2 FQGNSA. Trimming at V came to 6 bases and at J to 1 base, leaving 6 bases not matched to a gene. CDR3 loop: CASSFRQGASYEQYF. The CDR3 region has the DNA TGTGCCAGCAGTTTTCGACAGGGGGCTTCCTACGAGCAGTACTTC.

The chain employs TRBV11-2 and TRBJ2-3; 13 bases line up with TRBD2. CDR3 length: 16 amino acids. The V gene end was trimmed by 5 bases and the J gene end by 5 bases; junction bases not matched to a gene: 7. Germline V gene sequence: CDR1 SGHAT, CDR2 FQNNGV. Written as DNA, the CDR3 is TGTGCCAGCAGCCAAAACAGACTAGCGGGGGGAGATACGCAGTATTTT. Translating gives CASSQNRLAGGDTQYF.

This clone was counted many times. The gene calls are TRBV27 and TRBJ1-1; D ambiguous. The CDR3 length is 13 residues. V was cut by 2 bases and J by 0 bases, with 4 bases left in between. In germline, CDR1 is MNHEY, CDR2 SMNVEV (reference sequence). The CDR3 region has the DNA TGTGCCAGCAGTTTACAGGTGAACACTGAAGCTTTCTTT. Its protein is CASSLQVNTEAFF.

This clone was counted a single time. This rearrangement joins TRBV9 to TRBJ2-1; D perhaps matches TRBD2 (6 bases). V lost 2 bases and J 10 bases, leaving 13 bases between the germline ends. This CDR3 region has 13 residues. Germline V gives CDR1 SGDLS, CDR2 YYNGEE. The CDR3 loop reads CASSVSPREEQFF. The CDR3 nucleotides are TGTGCCAGCAGCGTCTCTCCCCGGGAGGAGCAGTTCTTC.

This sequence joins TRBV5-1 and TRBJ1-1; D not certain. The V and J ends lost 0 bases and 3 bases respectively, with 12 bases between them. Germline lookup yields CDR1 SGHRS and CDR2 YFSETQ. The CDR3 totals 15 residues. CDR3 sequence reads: CASSLGRLTYTEAFF. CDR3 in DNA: TGCGCCAGCAGCTTGGGGCGGTTAACGTACACTGAAGCTTTCTTT.

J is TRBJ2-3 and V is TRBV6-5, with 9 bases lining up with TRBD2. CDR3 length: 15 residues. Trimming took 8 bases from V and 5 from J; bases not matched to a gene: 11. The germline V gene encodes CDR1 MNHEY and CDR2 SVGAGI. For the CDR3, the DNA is TGTGCCAGCCGAGGGAGGCGGGGGGGGCGAGATACGCAGTATTTT. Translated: CASRGRRGGRDTQYF.

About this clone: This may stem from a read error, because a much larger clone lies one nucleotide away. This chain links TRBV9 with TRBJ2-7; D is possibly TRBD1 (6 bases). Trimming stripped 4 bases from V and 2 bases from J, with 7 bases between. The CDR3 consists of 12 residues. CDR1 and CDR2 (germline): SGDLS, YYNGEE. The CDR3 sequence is CASSRDTYEQYF. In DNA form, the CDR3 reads TGTGCCAGCAGCCGGGACACCTACGAGCAGTACTTC.

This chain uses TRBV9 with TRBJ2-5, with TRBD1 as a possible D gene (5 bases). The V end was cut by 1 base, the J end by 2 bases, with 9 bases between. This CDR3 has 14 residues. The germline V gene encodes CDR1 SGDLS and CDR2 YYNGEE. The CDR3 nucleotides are TGTGCCAGCAGCGTACAGGGTCTTCAAGAGACCCAGTACTTC. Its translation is CASSVQGLQETQYF.

CDR3 DNA sequence: TGTGCCAGCAGCTTGCTAATCCACGAGCAGTACTTC. It translates to CASSLLIHEQYF. The chain links TRBV7-8 to TRBJ2-7; D uncertain. The V end was cut by 3 bases, the J end by 5 bases, with 8 bases between. The CDR3 extends over 12 amino acids. Germline loops: CDR1 SGHVS, CDR2 FQNEAQ.

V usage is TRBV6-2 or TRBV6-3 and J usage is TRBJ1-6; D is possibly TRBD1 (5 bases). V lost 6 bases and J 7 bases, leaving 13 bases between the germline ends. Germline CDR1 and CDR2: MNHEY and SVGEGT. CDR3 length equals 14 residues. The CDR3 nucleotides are TGTGCCAGCAGCCGGGACGGGGGGAATTCACCCCTCCACTTT. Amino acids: CASSRDGGNSPLHF.

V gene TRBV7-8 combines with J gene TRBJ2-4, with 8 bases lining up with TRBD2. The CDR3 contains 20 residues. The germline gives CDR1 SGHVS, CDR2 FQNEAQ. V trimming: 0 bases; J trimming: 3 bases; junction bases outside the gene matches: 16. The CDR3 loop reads CASSLAEWSSGETYKNIQYF. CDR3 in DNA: TGTGCCAGCAGCTTAGCGGAGTGGAGTAGCGGGGAAACGTACAAAAACATTCAGTACTTC.

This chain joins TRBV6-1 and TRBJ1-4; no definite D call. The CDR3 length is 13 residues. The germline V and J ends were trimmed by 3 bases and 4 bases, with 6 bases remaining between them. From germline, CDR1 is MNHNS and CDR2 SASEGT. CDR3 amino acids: CASSDNFNEKLFF. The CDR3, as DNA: TGTGCCAGCAGTGATAACTTTAATGAAAAACTGTTTTTT.

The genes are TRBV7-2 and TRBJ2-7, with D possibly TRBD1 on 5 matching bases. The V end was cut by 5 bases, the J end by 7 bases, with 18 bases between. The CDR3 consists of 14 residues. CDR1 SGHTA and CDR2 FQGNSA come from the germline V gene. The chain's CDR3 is CASSLNWGPEEQYF. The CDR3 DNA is TGTGCCAGCAGCCTCAACTGGGGCCCAGAGGAGCAGTACTTC.

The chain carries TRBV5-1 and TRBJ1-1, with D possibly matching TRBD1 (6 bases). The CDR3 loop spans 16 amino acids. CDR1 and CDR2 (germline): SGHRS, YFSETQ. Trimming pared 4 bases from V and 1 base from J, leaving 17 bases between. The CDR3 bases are TGCGCCAGCAGCCCCCGCCGCCAGACAGGGAACACTGAAGCTTTCTTT. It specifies CASSPRRQTGNTEAFF.

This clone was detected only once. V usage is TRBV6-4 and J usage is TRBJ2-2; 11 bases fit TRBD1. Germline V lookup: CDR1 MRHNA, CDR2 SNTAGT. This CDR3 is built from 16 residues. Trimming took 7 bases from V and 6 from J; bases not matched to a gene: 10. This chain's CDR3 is CASTSAPGQGAGELFF. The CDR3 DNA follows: TGTGCCAGCACCTCCGCCCCGGGACAGGGGGCCGGGGAGCTGTTTTTT.